The subject of this entry is one TCR beta chain. Some clones are missing from TCRdb's copy, which holds only in-frame ones; the method was immunoSEQ multiplex PCR. The table has about 17,000 clones, 85% seen once; the top ten hold 9% to 10%. This entry is derived from a study of T cell changes during pregnancy in multiple sclerosis. CDR1 and CDR2 from the germline V gene are SEHNR and FQNEAQ (reference sequence). This CDR3 contains 14 residues. V lost 5 bases and J 7 bases, leaving 15 bases between the germline ends. This clonotype was obtained from a female donor with multiple sclerosis, enrolled in a pregnancy study. V usage is TRBV7-9 and J usage is TRBJ1-5; weak D call: TRBD1 (5 bases). Sequencing was performed on CD8+ T cells from peripheral blood mononuclear cells, taken after pregnancy. CDR3 nucleotides: TGTGCCAGCAGCCAGGGCGGGGCCCCCCAGCCCCAGCATTTT. It yields the protein CASSQGGAPQPQHF.